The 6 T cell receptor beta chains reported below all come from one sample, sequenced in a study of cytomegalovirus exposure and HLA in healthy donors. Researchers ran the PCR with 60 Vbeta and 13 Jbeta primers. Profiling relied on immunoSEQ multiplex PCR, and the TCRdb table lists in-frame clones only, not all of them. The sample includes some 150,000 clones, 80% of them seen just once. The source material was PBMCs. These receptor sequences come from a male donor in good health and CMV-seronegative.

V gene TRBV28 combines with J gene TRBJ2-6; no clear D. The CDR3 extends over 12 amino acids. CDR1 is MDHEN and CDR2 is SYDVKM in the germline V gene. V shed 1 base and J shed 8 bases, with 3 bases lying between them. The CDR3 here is CASSLSSNVLTF. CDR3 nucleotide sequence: TGTGCCAGCAGTTTATCCTCCAACGTCCTGACTTTC.

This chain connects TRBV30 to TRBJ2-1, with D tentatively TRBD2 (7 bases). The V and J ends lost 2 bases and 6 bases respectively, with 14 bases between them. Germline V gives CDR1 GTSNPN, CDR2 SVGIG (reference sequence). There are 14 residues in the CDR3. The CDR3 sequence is CAWSHWGGLNEQFF. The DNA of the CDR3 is TGTGCCTGGAGTCATTGGGGGGGGCTCAATGAGCAGTTCTTC.

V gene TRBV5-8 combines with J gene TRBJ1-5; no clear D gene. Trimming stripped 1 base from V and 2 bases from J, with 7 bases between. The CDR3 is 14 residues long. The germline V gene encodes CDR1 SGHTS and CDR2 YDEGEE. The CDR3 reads CASSLNRRNQPQHF. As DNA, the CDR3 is TGTGCCAGCAGCTTGAACAGACGCAATCAGCCCCAGCATTTT.

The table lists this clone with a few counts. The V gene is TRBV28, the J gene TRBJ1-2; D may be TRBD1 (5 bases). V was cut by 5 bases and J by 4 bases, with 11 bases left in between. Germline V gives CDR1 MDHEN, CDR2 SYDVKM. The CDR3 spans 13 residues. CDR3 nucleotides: TGTGCCAGCAGTCCAGGGACTTTCTATGGCTACACCTTC. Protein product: CASSPGTFYGYTF.

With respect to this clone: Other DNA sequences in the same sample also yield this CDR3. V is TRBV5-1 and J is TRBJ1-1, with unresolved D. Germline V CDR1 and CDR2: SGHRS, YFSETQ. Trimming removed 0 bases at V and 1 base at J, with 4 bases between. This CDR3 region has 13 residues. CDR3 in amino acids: CASSLAGNTEAFF. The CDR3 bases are TGCGCCAGCAGCTTGGCAGGGAACACTGAAGCTTTCTTT.

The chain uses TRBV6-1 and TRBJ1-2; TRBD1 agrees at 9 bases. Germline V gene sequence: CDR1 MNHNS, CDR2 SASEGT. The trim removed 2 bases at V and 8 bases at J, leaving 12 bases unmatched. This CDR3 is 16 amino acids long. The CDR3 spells CASSESGGQGPGGYTF. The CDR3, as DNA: TGTGCCAGCAGTGAATCGGGGGGACAGGGTCCAGGAGGCTACACCTTC.